The clone carrying this T cell receptor (beta chain) was found a few times. As to time point: persistent/refractory GD, antithyroid drugs over 5 years with positive TRAb. There was RNA extracted from PBMCs, and the TCR library was made from it. The sample comes from a study of regulatory T cells in long-lasting Graves disease. The V gene's germline CDR1 is SNHLY and CDR2 FYNNEI. V lost 4 bases and J lost 5, with 8 bases in between. The CDR3 is made up of 13 amino acids. The TCR beta library used iRepertoire HTBI primers with Arm-PCR amplification of CDR3. From the multiplex PCR reads, TCRdb called clonotypes with MiXCR, one entry per CDR3 protein. The sample has approximately 400,000 distinct CDR3 sequences, around 24% seen once; the top ten hold approximately 28%.

The gene calls are TRBV2 and TRBJ2-2, with D unclear. This receptor was taken from a female donor with Graves disease. This specimen was peripheral blood mononuclear cells (PBMCs), taken when the disease was refractory, from a patient treated with antithyroid drugs. The chain's CDR3 is CASSVASTGELFF. CDR3 bases: TGTGCCAGCAGTGTGGCAAGTACCGGGGAGCTGTTTTTT.